The sequence of this T cell receptor (beta chain) was determined in a study of radiation and T cells in renal cell carcinoma. Time point in this sample: baseline pretreatment blood. This sample's treatment: 15 Gy SBRT to primary tumor, nephrectomy 4 weeks later. After SBRT, blood was collected at 2 and 4 weeks, plus baseline. This renal cell carcinoma was of the clear cell type. Sequencing was performed with immunoSEQ multiplex PCR; in TCRdb, only in-frame clones are kept and a portion is missing. The table has some 120,000 clones, approximately 82% seen once. Worth noting for this clone: Its antigen is unknown.

Trimming took off 0 bases at V and 4 bases at J, with 12 bases between the two ends. The CDR3 is 15 residues long. From germline, CDR1 is MGHRA and CDR2 YSYEKL. Findings and limits, study-wide: Pretreatment tumor biopsies were lacking, so baseline clonotypes are unknown. In blood, top tumor clones expanded by 2 weeks, shrinking by 4.

This receptor was taken from a woman aged 55-69 years with renal cell carcinoma. The chain combines TRBV4-1 with TRBJ1-2, with TRBD1 as a possible D gene (5 bases). Here the sequenced sample was blood, taken from a patient whose treatment included radiotherapy and nephrectomy. The chain's CDR3 is CASSQDQGVGYGYTF. CDR3 coding DNA: TGCGCCAGCAGCCAAGATCAGGGTGTCGGCTATGGCTACACCTTC.